These 14 T cell receptor beta chains were sequenced from one sample in a study of cytomegalovirus exposure and HLA in healthy donors. 13 Jbeta primers and 60 Vbeta primers were used for the PCR. Repertoires were generated with immunoSEQ multiplex PCR, while TCRdb's copy carries only in-frame clones and drops some. The sample data list under 150,000 clones. Sequenced input: PBMCs. The receptors originated from a man aged 35 to 55 in good health and CMV-seronegative.

The rearrangement links TRBV29-1 to TRBJ1-2, with D maybe TRBD1 (6 bases). Germline V gives CDR1 SQVTM, CDR2 ANQGSEA. The V gene lost 4 bases and the J gene lost 5 bases, with 14 bases spanning the gap. CDR3 length: 13 amino acids. CDR3 bases: TGCAGCGTTGGATCAGGGGTGAGGTATGGCTACACCTTC. Protein product: CSVGSGVRYGYTF.

Concerning this clone itself: The junction departs from the called germline gene at one end, perhaps through a read error. The chain employs TRBV18 and TRBJ1-5, with 8 bases lining up with TRBD1. The CDR3 consists of 16 residues. Germline CDR1 and CDR2: KGHSH and LQKENI. CDR3 sequence: CASSPPGQPGGQPQHF. The CDR3 bases are TGTGCCAGCTCTCCACCGGGACAGCCAGGGGGCCAGCCCCAGCATTTT.

J is TRBJ1-3 and V is TRBV11-2, with no clear D. This CDR3 contains 16 residues. The V gene lost 0 bases and the J gene lost 7 bases, with 16 bases spanning the gap. Germline V gene lookup returns CDR1 SGHAT and CDR2 FQNNGV. As DNA, the CDR3 is TGTGCCAGCAGCTTAGACCGCCCAAACTACGGGAACACCATATATTTT. This sequence encodes CASSLDRPNYGNTIYF.

This chain connects TRBV12-5 to TRBJ2-1; 8 nucleotides line up with TRBD2. CDR3 length equals 16 residues. The trim removed 0 bases at V and 4 bases at J, leaving 5 bases unmatched. Germline assignment: CDR1 LGHNT and CDR2 FRNRAP. The CDR3 spells CASGLVNSGAYNEQFF. The CDR3 DNA reads TGTGCTAGTGGTTTGGTCAATAGCGGGGCTTACAATGAGCAGTTCTTC.

J is TRBJ2-7 and V is TRBV7-9, with 12 bases that match TRBD2. The V and J ends lost 3 bases and 3 bases, in that order; junction bases with no gene match: 6. The CDR3 covers 16 residues. Germline V gene sequence: CDR1 SEHNR, CDR2 FQNEAQ (reference sequence). The CDR3 nucleotides are TGTGCCAGCAGCTTGGGACTAGCGGGCTCTGGCTACGAGCAGTACTTC. Translation: CASSLGLAGSGYEQYF.

The chain couples TRBV7-9 to TRBJ1-2; tentatively, D is TRBD1 (5 bases). The CDR3 spans 13 residues. Germline CDR1 and CDR2: SEHNR and FQNEAQ (reference sequence). V was pared by 3 bases and J by 6 bases, with 11 bases between. Here the CDR3 DNA reads TGTGCCAGCAGCTTTTCAGGGAATGATGGCTACACCTTC. Its protein product is CASSFSGNDGYTF.

The chain recombines TRBV4-1 with TRBJ2-5; 9 nucleotides match TRBD2. CDR3 length: 16 residues. The ends lost 3 bases at V and 5 bases at J; junction bases unmatched: 10. Germline lookup yields CDR1 MGHRA and CDR2 YSYEKL. DNA of the CDR3: TGCGCCAGCAGCCAGACTAGCGGCGGAGAGAGGGAGACCCAGTACTTC. Amino acid sequence: CASSQTSGGERETQYF.

This clone shows up as medium-sized by frequency. This sample also contains other DNA sequences that code for the same CDR3. The gene calls are TRBV7-9 and TRBJ2-7, with TRBD1 matching 7 bases. Trimming at V came to 2 bases and at J to 4 bases, leaving 2 bases not matched to a gene. The CDR3 is 13 amino acids. CDR1 and CDR2 from the germline V gene are SEHNR and FQNEAQ (reference sequence). DNA of the CDR3: TGTGCCAGCAGCTTACCAGGGGGTTACGAGCAGTACTTC. This gives the protein CASSLPGGYEQYF.

The rearrangement uses TRBV5-4 and TRBJ2-7; tentative D call: TRBD2 (7 bases). Germline-derived CDR1 and CDR2 are SGHNT and YYREEE (reference sequence). The CDR3 consists of 16 residues. Trimming stripped 0 bases from V and 6 bases from J, with 19 bases between. The CDR3 nucleotides read TGTGCCAGCAGCTTGGGGGGGTCGGGGGGCGTTTCCGAGCAGTACTTC. Protein: CASSLGGSGGVSEQYF.

The chain couples TRBV4-3 to TRBJ2-7; 8 nucleotides match TRBD1. The CDR3 has 15 residues. Per germline, CDR1 LGHNA and CDR2 YSLEER. The V and J ends lost 0 bases and 4 bases, in that order; junction bases with no gene match: 5. The CDR3 sequence is CASSQDRTGWYEQYF. The CDR3 DNA follows: TGCGCCAGCAGCCAAGATAGGACAGGGTGGTACGAGCAGTACTTC.

V gene TRBV19 combines with J gene TRBJ2-5; 9 bases match TRBD2. Gene TRBJ2-7 matches the end of the DNA better, so the J call may be wrong. Germline V gene data show CDR1 as LNHDA and CDR2 as SQIVND (reference sequence). This CDR3 comprises 14 residues. CDR3 nucleotide sequence: TGTGCCAGTAGAGATTCTAGCGGGGCCAACGAGCAGTACTTC. Its protein product is CASRDSSGANEQYF.

This chain links TRBV5-1 with TRBJ2-7; tentatively, D is TRBD1 (6 bases). The CDR3 spans 15 residues. From germline, CDR1 is SGHRS and CDR2 YFSETQ. V gave up 0 bases and J gave up 0 bases, with 10 bases separating them. This CDR3 reads CASSLADRNSYEQYF. Written as DNA, the CDR3 is TGCGCCAGCAGCTTGGCCGACAGGAACTCCTACGAGCAGTACTTC.

This rearrangement joins TRBV15 to TRBJ2-7, with a weak D call TRBD1 (6 bases). From germline, CDR1 is LNHNV and CDR2 YYDKDF (reference sequence). CDR3 length equals 15 residues. Trimming took off 3 bases at V and 2 bases at J, with 14 bases between the two ends. This CDR3 reads CATSRTTGPTYEQYF. CDR3 DNA: TGTGCCACCAGCAGGACGACAGGACCCACCTACGAGCAGTACTTC.

CDR3 sequence reads: CASSFEGIRGYTF. The CDR3 region has the DNA TGTGCCAGCAGCTTTGAGGGTATAAGGGGCTACACCTTC. V usage is TRBV5-6 and J usage is TRBJ1-2, with D hard to call. Between the trimmed V and J ends, which lost 2 bases and 8 bases, there was a span of 13 bases. The CDR3 is 13 amino acids. CDR1 is SGHDT and CDR2 is YYEEEE in the germline V gene.